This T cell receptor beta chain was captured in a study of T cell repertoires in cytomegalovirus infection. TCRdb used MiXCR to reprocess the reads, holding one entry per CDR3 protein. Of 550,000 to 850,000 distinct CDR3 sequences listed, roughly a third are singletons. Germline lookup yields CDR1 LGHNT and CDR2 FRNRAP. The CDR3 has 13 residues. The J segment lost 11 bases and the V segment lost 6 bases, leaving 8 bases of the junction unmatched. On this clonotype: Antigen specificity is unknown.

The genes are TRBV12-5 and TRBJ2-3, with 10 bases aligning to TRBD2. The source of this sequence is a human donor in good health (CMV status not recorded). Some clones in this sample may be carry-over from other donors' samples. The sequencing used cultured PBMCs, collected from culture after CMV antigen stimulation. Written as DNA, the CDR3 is TGTGCTAGTGGACGTAGCGGGGGGATGAGGCAGTATTTT. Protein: CASGRSGGMRQYF.